This TCR beta chain derives from a study of cytomegalovirus exposure and HLA in healthy donors. Germline CDR1 MNHNS, CDR2 SASEGT. The CDR3 extends over 16 amino acids. The V end was cut by 2 bases, the J end by 7 bases, with 17 bases between. This clone was seen only a few times. What it recognizes is unknown. Researchers ran the PCR with 60 Vbeta and 13 Jbeta primers. Repertoires were generated with immunoSEQ multiplex PCR, while TCRdb's copy carries only in-frame clones and drops some. This table holds some 150,000 clones, 80% to 90% found once. Study-wide results and limits: Using a false discovery rate of 0.05, a later analysis showed that approximately 18,000 TCR beta sequences were associated with HLA alleles. For cytomegalovirus status, the classifier reportedly gave diagnoses with high specificity and sensitivity. Overall, about 160 TCR beta chains were annotated as cytomegalovirus-associated. Further analysis was carried out later, and it showed several of the most significant clusters appearing linked to common viral pathogens.

The rearrangement links TRBV6-1 to TRBJ1-4, with D maybe TRBD1 (6 bases). Sequencing used PBMCs. The sequence came from a woman between 18 and 29 years old in good health and CMV-seronegative. CDR3 loop: CASSERFQGSSEKLFF. The DNA for the CDR3 is TGTGCCAGCAGTGAAAGGTTCCAGGGGTCTAGTGAAAAACTGTTTTTT.